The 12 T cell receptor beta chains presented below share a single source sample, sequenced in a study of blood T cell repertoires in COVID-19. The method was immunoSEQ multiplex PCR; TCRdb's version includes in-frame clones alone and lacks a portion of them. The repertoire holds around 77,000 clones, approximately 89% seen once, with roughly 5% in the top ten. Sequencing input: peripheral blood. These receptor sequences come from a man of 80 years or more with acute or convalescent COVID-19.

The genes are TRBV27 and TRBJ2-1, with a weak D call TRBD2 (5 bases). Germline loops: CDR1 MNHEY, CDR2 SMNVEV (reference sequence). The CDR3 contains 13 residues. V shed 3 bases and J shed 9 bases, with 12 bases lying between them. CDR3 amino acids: CASSFGSSREQFF. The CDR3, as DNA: TGTGCCAGCAGTTTTGGGTCTAGCCGTGAGCAGTTCTTC.

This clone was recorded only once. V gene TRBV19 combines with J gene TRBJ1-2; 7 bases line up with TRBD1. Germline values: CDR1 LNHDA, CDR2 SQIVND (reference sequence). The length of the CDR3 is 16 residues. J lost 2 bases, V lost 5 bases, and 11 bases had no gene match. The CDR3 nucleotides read TGTGCCAGTAGTGCCCACACAGGGGTCCCCAACTATGGCTACACCTTC. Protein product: CASSAHTGVPNYGYTF.

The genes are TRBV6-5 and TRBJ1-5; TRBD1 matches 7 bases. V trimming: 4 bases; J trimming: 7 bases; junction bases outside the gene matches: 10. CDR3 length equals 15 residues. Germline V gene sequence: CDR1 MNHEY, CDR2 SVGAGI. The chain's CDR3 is CASSLTGVGYQPQHF. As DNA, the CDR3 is TGTGCCAGCAGTTTAACAGGGGTAGGGTACCAGCCCCAGCATTTT.

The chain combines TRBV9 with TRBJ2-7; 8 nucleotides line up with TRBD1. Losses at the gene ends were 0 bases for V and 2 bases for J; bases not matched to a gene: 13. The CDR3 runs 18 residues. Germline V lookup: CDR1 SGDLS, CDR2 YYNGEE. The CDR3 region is CASSVGQGNTRRAYEQYF. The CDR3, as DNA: TGTGCCAGCAGCGTAGGACAGGGGAATACTAGGAGGGCCTACGAGCAGTACTTC.

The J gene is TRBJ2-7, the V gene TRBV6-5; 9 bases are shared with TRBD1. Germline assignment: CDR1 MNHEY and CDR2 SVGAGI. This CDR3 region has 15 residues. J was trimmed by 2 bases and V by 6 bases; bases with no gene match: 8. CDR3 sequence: CASSPAGTGPYEQYF. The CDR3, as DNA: TGTGCCAGCAGCCCGGCGGGGACAGGGCCCTACGAGCAGTACTTC.

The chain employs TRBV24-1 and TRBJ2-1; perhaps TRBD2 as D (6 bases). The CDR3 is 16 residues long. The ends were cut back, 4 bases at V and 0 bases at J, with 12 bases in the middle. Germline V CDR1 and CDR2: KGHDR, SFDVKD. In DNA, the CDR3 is TGTGCCACCAGTGACCGGGACGGGAGCTCCTACAATGAGCAGTTCTTC. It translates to CATSDRDGSSYNEQFF.

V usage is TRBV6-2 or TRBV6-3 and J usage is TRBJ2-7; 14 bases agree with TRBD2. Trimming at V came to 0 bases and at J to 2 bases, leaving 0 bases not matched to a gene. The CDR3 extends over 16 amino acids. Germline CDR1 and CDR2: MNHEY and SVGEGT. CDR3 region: CASSYSGLAGAYEQYF. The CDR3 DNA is TGTGCCAGCAGTTACTCGGGACTAGCGGGGGCCTACGAGCAGTACTTC.

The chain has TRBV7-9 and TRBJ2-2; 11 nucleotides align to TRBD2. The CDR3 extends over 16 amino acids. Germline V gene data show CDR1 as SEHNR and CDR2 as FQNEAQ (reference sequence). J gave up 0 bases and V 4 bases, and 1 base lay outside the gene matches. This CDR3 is CASSSGLAANTGELFF. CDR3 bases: TGTGCCAGCAGCTCGGGACTAGCGGCGAACACCGGGGAGCTGTTTTTT.

The CDR3 DNA is TGTGCCAGCTCAGGGTATTACACTGAAGCTTTCTTT. Its translation is CASSGYYTEAFF. The genes are TRBV5-4 and TRBJ1-1, with D possibly TRBD1 on 5 matching bases. The CDR3 is 12 amino acids. V lost 7 bases to trimming and J lost 3 bases, with 10 bases between them. Germline assignment: CDR1 SGHNT and CDR2 YYREEE (reference sequence).

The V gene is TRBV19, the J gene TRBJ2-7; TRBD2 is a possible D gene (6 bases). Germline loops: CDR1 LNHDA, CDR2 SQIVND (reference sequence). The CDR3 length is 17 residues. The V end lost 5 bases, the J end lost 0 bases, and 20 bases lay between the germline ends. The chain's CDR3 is CASSGTQRRGVSYEQYF. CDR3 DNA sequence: TGTGCCAGTAGTGGCACACAGAGGCGGGGCGTCTCCTACGAGCAGTACTTC.

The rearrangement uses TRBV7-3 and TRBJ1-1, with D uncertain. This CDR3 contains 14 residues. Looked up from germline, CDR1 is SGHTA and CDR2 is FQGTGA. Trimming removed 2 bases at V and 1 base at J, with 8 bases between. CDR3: CASSLGPPNTEAFF. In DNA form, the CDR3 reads TGTGCCAGCAGCTTAGGGCCTCCGAACACTGAAGCTTTCTTT.

The CDR3 reads CASSLALAGYNEQFF. The CDR3 bases are TGTGCCAGCAGCTTAGCTCTAGCGGGATACAATGAGCAGTTCTTC. V usage is TRBV7-7 and J usage is TRBJ2-1; the match to TRBD2 covers 9 bases. Per the germline V gene, CDR1 is SSHAT and CDR2 is FNYEAQ (reference sequence). V shed 0 bases, J shed 4 bases, and the junction held 1 base outside the gene matches. The CDR3 is made up of 15 amino acids.